This is a list of T cell receptor beta chains from one sample in a study of a mutant IDH1 vaccine in newly diagnosed glioma. Produced via immunoSEQ multiplex PCR; TCRdb's table is partial and in-frame only. Here the sample spans over 45,000 clones, 91% being singletons. This material consisted of PBMCs, taken from a glioma patient treated with radiotherapy, temozolomide or both. Receptor source: a man aged 50-60 years with glioma. Each CDR3 is given with its conserved first and last residue. D genes are given only for firm matches. For some rows the clone size is stated as once, few or many, or as a class when expanded; others skip it.

j_call,v_call,clone_size,d_call,cdr3_nt,cdr3_aa
TRBJ2-3,TRBV29-1,.,.,TGCAGCGTTGTTAGTGGTACGCAGTATTTT,CSVVSGTQYF
TRBJ1-1,TRBV5-4,.,TRBD1,TGTGCCAGCAGCGGCGGACAGGGGAGGGGGGCAGCTTTCTTT,CASSGGQGRGAAFF
TRBJ2-3,TRBV7-2,.,.,TGTGCCAGCAGCCGAACCGGGGCAGTCACAGATACGCAGTATTTT,CASSRTGAVTDTQYF
TRBJ2-3,TRBV13,few,TRBD1,TGTGCCAGCAGCCCCCGTCGGGACAGCTCCACAGATACGCAGTATTTT,CASSPRRDSSTDTQYF
TRBJ2-5,TRBV2,.,.,TGTGCCAGCAGTGAATACCCGGGGTTACGGCCGGAGACCCAGTACTTC,CASSEYPGLRPETQYF
TRBJ1-1,TRBV5-4,.,.,TGTGCCAGCAGCCCCTCCGCTGATGTGAACACTGAAGCTTTCTTT,CASSPSADVNTEAFF
TRBJ2-7,TRBV6-5,.,.,TGTGCCAGCAGTTCGGTCGGGTCCTACGAGCAGTACTTC,CASSSVGSYEQYF
TRBJ2-1,TRBV5-1,.,TRBD2,TGCGCCAGCAGCCCGGGTAGAGTGTTGCTAGCGGGGACTGAGCAGTTCTTC,CASSPGRVLLAGTEQFF
TRBJ2-3,TRBV5-1,.,.,TGCGCCAGCAGCTTTTCAGGGGACCGCACAGATACGCAGTATTTT,CASSFSGDRTDTQYF
TRBJ2-7,TRBV27,.,.,TGTGCCAGCAGTTTTGTCTACGGGACCTACGAGCAGTACTTC,CASSFVYGTYEQYF
TRBJ2-2,TRBV27,.,.,TGTGCCAGCAGTTCAGACCCCGGGGTCGAGCTGTTTTTT,CASSSDPGVELFF
TRBJ1-1,TRBV5-8,.,TRBD1,TGTGCCAGCAGCTTCGGGGACAGGGTAAACACTGAAGCTTTCTTT,CASSFGDRVNTEAFF
TRBJ1-1,TRBV19,.,.,TGTGCCACCCGGGCGGGGAACACTGAAGCTTTCTTT,CATRAGNTEAFF
TRBJ1-5,TRBV7-2,.,TRBD1,TGTGCCAGCAGCTTAAGAAGGGGGCAAGATCAGCCCCAGCATTTT,CASSLRRGQDQPQHF
TRBJ2-1,TRBV12-5,.,.,TGTGCTAGTGGTCACCAGCGGGAGCAGTTCTTC,CASGHQREQFF
TRBJ2-2,TRBV9,.,.,TGTGCCAGCAGCGTCTATCCCGTTCTGACTAGGGGTACCGGGGAGCTGTTTTTT,CASSVYPVLTRGTGELFF
TRBJ1-5,TRBV10-3,.,TRBD1,TGTGCCATCAGCCAGGGCCAGGGGGAGCCCCAGCATTTT,CAISQGQGEPQHF
TRBJ2-1,TRBV2,once,TRBD2,TGTGCCAGCAGTGAACGGGGGGGATACAATGAGCAGTTCTTC,CASSERGGYNEQFF
TRBJ2-2,TRBV19,once,TRBD1,TGTGCCAGTAAGGGACAGGGAGCCGGGGAGCTGTTTTTT,CASKGQGAGELFF
TRBJ2-5,TRBV6-1,once,TRBD2,TGTGCCAGCAGTGAAGAGCGGGACGGGGAGGAGACCCAGTACTTC,CASSEERDGEETQYF
TRBJ2-7,TRBV2,.,TRBD1,TGTGCCAGCAGACGGACAGGGATAGGGGAGCAGTACTTC,CASRRTGIGEQYF
TRBJ2-5,TRBV5-1,.,TRBD1,TGCGCCAGCAGCTTCCCGACAGGGAAAAAAGAGACCCAGTACTTC,CASSFPTGKKETQYF
TRBJ2-7,TRBV30,.,TRBD2,TGTGCCTGGAGGAAGCCAGCGGGATCTCACGAGCAGTACTTC,CAWRKPAGSHEQYF
TRBJ1-1,TRBV5-8,.,.,TGTGCCAGCAGAGGTGGGACTGAAGCTTTCTTT,CASRGGTEAFF
TRBJ2-3,TRBV7-9,.,.,TGTGCCAGCAGCCTGGGACTCTATACGCAGTATTTT,CASSLGLYTQYF
TRBJ2-7,TRBV28,.,.,TGTGCCAGCTCGCTCCCAAAGAACGAGCAGTACTTC,CASSLPKNEQYF
TRBJ2-2,TRBV5-6,few,.,TGTGCCAGCAGCTTGAGCAGAACCGGGGAGCTGTTTTTT,CASSLSRTGELFF
TRBJ2-1,TRBV7-2,.,TRBD1,TGTGCCAGCAGCTTAGCCCCTGGGACAGGGAGAGATGAGCAGTTCTTC,CASSLAPGTGRDEQFF
TRBJ1-1,TRBV5-1,.,.,TGCGCCAGCAGCCGGGGCCGAGGTTGGGAAGCTTTCTTT,CASSRGRGWEAFF